Listed below are T cell receptor beta chains from one sample, sequenced in a study of cytomegalovirus exposure and HLA in healthy donors. Assay used: immunoSEQ multiplex PCR; TCRdb lists only in-frame clones, some missing. The table includes about 130,000 clones, about two thirds detected once. Sequencing was done on a sample of PBMCs. The receptors were gathered from a woman in her 40s in good health and CMV-seronegative. CDR3s include the opening cysteine and the closing phenylalanine or tryptophan. Fields, in order: D gene, CDR3 length, J gene, clone size, V gene, CDR3 DNA, CDR3 protein. The D gene is left open where the match is weak. Rows may omit the clone size; those that give it use once, few, many or a size class.

>.|13|TRBJ1-2|.|TRBV29-1
TGCAGCGTTGTGGAGGCGGGATTATACGGCTACACCTTC
CSVVEAGLYGYTF
>TRBD1|15|TRBJ1-4|.|TRBV9
TGTGCCAGCAGCGTAGCGGGACAGCCTTATGAAAAACTGTTTTTT
CASSVAGQPYEKLFF
>.|12|TRBJ2-7|.|TRBV21-1
TGTGCCAGCAGCGCAGGTACCTACGAGCAGTACTTC
CASSAGTYEQYF
>.|13|TRBJ2-7|.|TRBV6-5
TGTGCCAGCAGTTACTCGACAGGGAGGGAGCAGTACTTC
CASSYSTGREQYF
>TRBD1|14|TRBJ1-2|few|TRBV6-1
TGTGCCAGCAGTGAAGCAGGGGGCAGCTATGGCTACACCTTC
CASSEAGGSYGYTF
>.|16|TRBJ1-5|.|TRBV2
TGTGCCAGCAAGCCTGGTGCGTACCAGGGCCGACAGCCCCAGCATTTT
CASKPGAYQGRQPQHF
>.|15|TRBJ2-1|once|TRBV5-1
TGCGCCAGCAGCTGGGGAGGGGGGACCTACAATGAGCAGTTCTTC
CASSWGGGTYNEQFF
>.|16|TRBJ1-1|few|TRBV7-9
TGTGCCAGCAGCCATCTAATAGGGGCATTGGACACTGAAGCTTTCTTT
CASSHLIGALDTEAFF
>TRBD2|17|TRBJ2-3|.|TRBV11-2
TGTGCCAGCAGCTCCGGGGCTAGCGGGGGAAGAACAGATACGCAGTATTTT
CASSSGASGGRTDTQYF
>.|13|TRBJ1-1|few|TRBV6-5
TGTGCCAGCAGCCGTACAGCGGGGAATGAAGCTTTCTTT
CASSRTAGNEAFF
>TRBD2|16|TRBJ2-7|.|TRBV4-2
TGTGCCAGCAGCCAGACTTTAGCGGGGGGCCAATACGAGCAGTACTTC
CASSQTLAGGQYEQYF
>.|12|TRBJ2-5|.|TRBV18
TGTGCCAGCTCACCCGCGGAAGAGACCCAGTACTTC
CASSPAEETQYF
>TRBD1|18|TRBJ2-2|.|TRBV7-9
TGTGCCAGCAGCTTCCCAACAGGGGCGGGTCCGAACACCGGGGAGCTGTTTTTT
CASSFPTGAGPNTGELFF
>TRBD2|13|TRBJ2-7|few|TRBV11-1
TGTGCCAGCAGCACCTCGGGGGGCTACGAGCAGTACTTC
CASSTSGGYEQYF
>TRBD1|16|TRBJ1-2|.|TRBV5-4
TGTGCCAGCAGCTTTCGTTCCCAGGGGGCATGGGATGGCTACACCTTC
CASSFRSQGAWDGYTF
>TRBD1|15|TRBJ1-5|.|TRBV7-2
TGTGCCAGCAGCTTTGACAGGGGGCCGGGTCAGCCCCAGCATTTT
CASSFDRGPGQPQHF
>TRBD1|16|TRBJ1-4|.|TRBV11-1
TGTGCCAGCAGCCCCGCGGTGGACAGGGGGAATGAAAAACTGTTTTTT
CASSPAVDRGNEKLFF
>.|16|TRBJ2-5|few|TRBV7-2
TGTGCCAGCAGCTTAGTGCAGAGCGGGTACCAAGAGACCCAGTACTTC
CASSLVQSGYQETQYF
>.|16|TRBJ1-1|.|TRBV19
TGTGCCAGTAGTATAAGGTGGGGGCTAAGAGGAACTGAAGCTTTCTTT
CASSIRWGLRGTEAFF
>TRBD2|15|TRBJ2-5|few|TRBV19
TGTGCCAGTAGTATCCCGGGGAGGGGTAAAGAGACCCAGTACTTC
CASSIPGRGKETQYF
>.|14|TRBJ1-1|.|TRBV4-1
TGCGCCAGCAGCCAAGTAGGAGGGAACACTGAAGCTTTCTTT
CASSQVGGNTEAFF
>TRBD1|17|TRBJ1-4|.|TRBV4-1
TGCGCCAGCAGCCCCGAGTGGGGGACAGGACCTAATGAAAAACTGTTTTTT
CASSPEWGTGPNEKLFF
>.|13|TRBJ1-5|few|TRBV6-5
TGTGCCAGCAGTTACTCGAGGATTGAGTCCCAGCATTTT
CASSYSRIESQHF
>TRBD1|18|TRBJ2-5|.|TRBV15
TGTGCCACCAGCAGCCCTCAGGGGGCTTCTGGGACCCGGGAGACCCAGTACTTC
CATSSPQGASGTRETQYF